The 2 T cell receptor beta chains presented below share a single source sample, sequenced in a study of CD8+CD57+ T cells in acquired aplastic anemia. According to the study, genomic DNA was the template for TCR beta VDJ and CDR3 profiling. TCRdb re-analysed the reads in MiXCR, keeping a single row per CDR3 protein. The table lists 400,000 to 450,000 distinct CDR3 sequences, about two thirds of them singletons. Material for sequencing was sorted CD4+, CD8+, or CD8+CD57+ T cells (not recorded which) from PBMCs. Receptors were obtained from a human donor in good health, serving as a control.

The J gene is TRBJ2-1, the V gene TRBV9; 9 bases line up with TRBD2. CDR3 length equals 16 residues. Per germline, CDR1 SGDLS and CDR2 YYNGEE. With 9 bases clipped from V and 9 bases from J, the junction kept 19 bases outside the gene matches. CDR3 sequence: CATSPRLAGEVGEQFF. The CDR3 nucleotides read TGTGCCACCTCCCCTCGGTTAGCGGGAGAAGTTGGTGAGCAGTTCTTC.

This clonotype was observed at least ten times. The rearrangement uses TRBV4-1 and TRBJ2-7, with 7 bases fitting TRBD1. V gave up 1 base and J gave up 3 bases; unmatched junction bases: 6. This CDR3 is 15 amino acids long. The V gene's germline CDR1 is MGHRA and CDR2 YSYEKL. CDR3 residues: CASSQGKTGIYEQYF. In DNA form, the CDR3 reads TGCGCCAGCAGCCAAGGTAAGACAGGGATCTACGAGCAGTACTTC.